This TCR beta chain was profiled in a study of CD8+CD57+ T cells in acquired aplastic anemia. Patients chosen for sequencing had shown CD8+CD57+ cell expansion by flow cytometry. The germline gives CDR1 SGHTA, CDR2 FQGNSA. V was trimmed by 0 bases and J by 4 bases, leaving 10 bases between them. CDR3 length equals 15 residues. Profiling of TCR beta VDJ combinations and CDR3 sequences used genomic DNA as template. TCRdb re-called the reads with MiXCR, one entry per CDR3 protein. The table records about 160,000 distinct CDR3 sequences, approximately 44% of them present only once. V is TRBV7-2 and J is TRBJ2-1; possibly TRBD1 for D (5 bases). Material for sequencing was sorted CD4+, CD8+, or CD8+CD57+ T cells (not recorded which) from PBMCs. The clonotype originates from a human donor with aplastic anemia. The CDR3 DNA reads as TGTGCCAGCAGCTTAGCAGGGGCTGCGTACAATGAGCAGTTCTTC. The encoded protein is CASSLAGAAYNEQFF.